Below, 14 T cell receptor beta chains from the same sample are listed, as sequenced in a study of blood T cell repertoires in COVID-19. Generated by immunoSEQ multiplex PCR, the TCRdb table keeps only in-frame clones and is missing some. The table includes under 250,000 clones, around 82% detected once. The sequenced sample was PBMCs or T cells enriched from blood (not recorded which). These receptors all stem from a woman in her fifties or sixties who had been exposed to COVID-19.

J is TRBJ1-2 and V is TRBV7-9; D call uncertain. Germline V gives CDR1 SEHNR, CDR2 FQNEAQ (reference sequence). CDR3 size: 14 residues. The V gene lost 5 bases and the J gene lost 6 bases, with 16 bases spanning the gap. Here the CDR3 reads CASSIGAGVNGYTF. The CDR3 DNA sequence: TGTGCCAGCAGCATTGGAGCCGGGGTTAATGGCTACACCTTC.

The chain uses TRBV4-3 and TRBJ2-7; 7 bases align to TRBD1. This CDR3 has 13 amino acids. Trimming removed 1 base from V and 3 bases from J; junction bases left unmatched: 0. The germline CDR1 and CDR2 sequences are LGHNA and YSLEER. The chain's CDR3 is CASSQGTGYEQYF. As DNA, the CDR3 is TGCGCCAGCAGCCAAGGGACAGGCTACGAGCAGTACTTC.

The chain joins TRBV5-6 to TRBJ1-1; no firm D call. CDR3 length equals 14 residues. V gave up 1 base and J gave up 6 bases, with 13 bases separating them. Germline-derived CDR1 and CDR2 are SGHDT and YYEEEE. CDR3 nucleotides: TGTGCCAGCAGCTTGTCACGACACGAATCTGAAGCTTTCTTT. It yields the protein CASSLSRHESEAFF.

In nucleotides, the CDR3 is TGCGCCAGCACCCCGGTACAGAACTATGGCTACACCTTC. Residues: CASTPVQNYGYTF. The rearrangement links TRBV10-2 to TRBJ1-2; D is unresolved. The V and J ends lost 7 bases and 2 bases respectively, with 11 bases between them. This CDR3 has 13 amino acids. Germline-derived CDR1 and CDR2 are WSHSY and SAAADI.

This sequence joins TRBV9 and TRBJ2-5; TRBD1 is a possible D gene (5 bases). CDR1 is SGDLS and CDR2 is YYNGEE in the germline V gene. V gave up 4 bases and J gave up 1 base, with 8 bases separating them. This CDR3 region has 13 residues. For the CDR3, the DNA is TGTGCCAGCAGCCGCGACAGCCAAGAGACCCAGTACTTC. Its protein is CASSRDSQETQYF.

The CDR3 spells CSVSGTSGGADGEQFF. The CDR3 DNA reads TGCAGCGTTTCCGGGACTAGCGGGGGGGCGGACGGTGAGCAGTTCTTC. The gene calls are TRBV29-1 and TRBJ2-1; TRBD2 aligns across 16 bases. Germline V lookup: CDR1 SQVTM, CDR2 ANQGSEA. This CDR3 has 16 residues. Trimming cost V 5 bases and J 9 bases; bases outside gene matches: 10.

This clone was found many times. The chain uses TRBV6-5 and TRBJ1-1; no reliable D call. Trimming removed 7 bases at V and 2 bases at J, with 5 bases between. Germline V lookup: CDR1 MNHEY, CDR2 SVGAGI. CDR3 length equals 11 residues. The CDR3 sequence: CASTVNTEAFF. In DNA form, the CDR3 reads TGTGCCAGCACCGTTAACACTGAAGCTTTCTTT.

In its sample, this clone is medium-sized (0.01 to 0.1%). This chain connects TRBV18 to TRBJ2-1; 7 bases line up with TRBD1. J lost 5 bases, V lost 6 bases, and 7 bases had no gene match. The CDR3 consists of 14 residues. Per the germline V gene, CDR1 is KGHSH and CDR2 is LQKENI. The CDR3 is CASSPDDRDNEQFF. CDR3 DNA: TGTGCCAGCTCCCCAGATGACAGGGACAATGAGCAGTTCTTC.

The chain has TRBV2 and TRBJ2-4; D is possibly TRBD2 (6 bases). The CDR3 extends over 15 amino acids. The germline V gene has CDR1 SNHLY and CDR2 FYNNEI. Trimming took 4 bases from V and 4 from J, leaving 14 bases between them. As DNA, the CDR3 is TGTGCCAGCAGTGCCACGGGACGGGAGAAAAACATTCAGTACTTC. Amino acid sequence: CASSATGREKNIQYF.

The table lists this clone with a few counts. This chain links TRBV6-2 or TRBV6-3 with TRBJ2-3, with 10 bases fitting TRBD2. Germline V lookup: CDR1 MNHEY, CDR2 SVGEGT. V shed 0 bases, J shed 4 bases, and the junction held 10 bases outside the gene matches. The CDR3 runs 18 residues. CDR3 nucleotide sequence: TGTGCCAGCAGTTACTCGACGCGGCTAGCGGGGGACGCAGATACGCAGTATTTT. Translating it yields CASSYSTRLAGDADTQYF.

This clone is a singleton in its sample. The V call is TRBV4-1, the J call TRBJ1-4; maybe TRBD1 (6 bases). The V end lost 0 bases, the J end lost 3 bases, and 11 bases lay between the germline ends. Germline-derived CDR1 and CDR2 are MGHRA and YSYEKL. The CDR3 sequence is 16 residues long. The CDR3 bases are TGCGCCAGCAGCCAAGAAGGGGACAAGGCTAATGAAAAACTGTTTTTT. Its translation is CASSQEGDKANEKLFF.

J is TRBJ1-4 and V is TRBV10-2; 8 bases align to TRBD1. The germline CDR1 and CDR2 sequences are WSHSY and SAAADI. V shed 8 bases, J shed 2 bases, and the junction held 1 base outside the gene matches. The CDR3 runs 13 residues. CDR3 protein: CASRQGTNEKLFF. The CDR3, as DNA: TGCGCCAGCCGACAGGGGACTAATGAAAAACTGTTTTTT.

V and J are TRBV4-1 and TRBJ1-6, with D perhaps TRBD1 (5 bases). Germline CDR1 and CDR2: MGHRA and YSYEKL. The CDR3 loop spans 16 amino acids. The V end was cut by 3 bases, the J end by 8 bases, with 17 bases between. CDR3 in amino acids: CASSHPVRERDSPLHF. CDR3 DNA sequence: TGCGCCAGCAGCCACCCCGTCAGGGAACGGGATTCACCCCTCCACTTT.

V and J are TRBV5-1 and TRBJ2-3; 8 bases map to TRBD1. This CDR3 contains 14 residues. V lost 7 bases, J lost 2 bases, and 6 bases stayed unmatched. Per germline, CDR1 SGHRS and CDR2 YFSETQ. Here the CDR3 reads CASLDRGLTDTQYF. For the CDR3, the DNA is TGCGCCAGCTTAGACAGGGGTCTCACAGATACGCAGTATTTT. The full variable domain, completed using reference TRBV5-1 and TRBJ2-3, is KAGVTQTPRYLIKTRGQQVTLSCSPISGHRSVSWYQQTPGQGLQFLFEYFSETQRNKGNFPGRFSGRQFSNSRSEMNVSTLELGDSALYLCASLDRGLTDTQYFGPGTRLTVL.